The rows below give T cell receptor beta chains drawn from one sample of a study of T cell repertoires in aging, cancer and after chemotherapy. TCRdb reprocessed the multiplex PCR reads via MiXCR and lists one record per CDR3 protein. Of about 6,000 distinct CDR3 sequences in the sample, approximately 22% are singletons; the top ten hold about 9.5%. Sequencing input: blood. All receptors derive from a human donor in good health. Each CDR3 is given with its conserved first and last residue. A D gene is named only where the DNA matches it firmly. Part of the rows lack a size; the others show once, few, many or a class for expanded clones.

cdr3_nt: TGTGCCAGCAGCATGGACAGGGCGGAGACCCAGTACTTC
cdr3_aa: CASSMDRAETQYF
clone_size: few
d_call: TRBD1
v_call: TRBV5-6
j_call: TRBJ2-5

cdr3_nt: TGCAGTGCCCTTCGGTTGTCTCGCGCCCTAACGGATACGCAGTATTTT
cdr3_aa: CSALRLSRALTDTQYF
clone_size: -
d_call: -
v_call: TRBV20-1
j_call: TRBJ2-3

cdr3_nt: TGTGCCACCAGTGATTTTAGCGGGAGCAAAGGGTTGAATGAGCAGTTCTTC
cdr3_aa: CATSDFSGSKGLNEQFF
clone_size: -
d_call: TRBD2
v_call: TRBV24-1
j_call: TRBJ2-1

cdr3_nt: TGTGCCAGCAGTGGGATGGGGACAGGGTCTGGCTACACCTTC
cdr3_aa: CASSGMGTGSGYTF
clone_size: -
d_call: TRBD1
v_call: TRBV7-2
j_call: TRBJ1-2

cdr3_nt: TGTGCCAGCAGCCCTCTTCAGGGGGCTATAACTGAAGCTTTCTTT
cdr3_aa: CASSPLQGAITEAFF
clone_size: many
d_call: TRBD1
v_call: TRBV12-3/TRBV12-4
j_call: TRBJ1-1

cdr3_nt: TGTGCCAGCAGCTTAGCGGCGGGGCAAAGCACAGATACGCAGTATTTT
cdr3_aa: CASSLAAGQSTDTQYF
clone_size: few
d_call: -
v_call: TRBV7-2
j_call: TRBJ2-3

cdr3_nt: TGTGCCAGCAGCTCCCGGGACTCTCAAGAGACCCAGTACTTC
cdr3_aa: CASSSRDSQETQYF
clone_size: many
d_call: -
v_call: TRBV11-2
j_call: TRBJ2-5

cdr3_nt: TGCAGTGGCCCGGACGCCGCAGGGGGCGAGCAGTACTTC
cdr3_aa: CSGPDAAGGEQYF
clone_size: medium-sized
d_call: TRBD1
v_call: TRBV20-1
j_call: TRBJ2-7

cdr3_nt: TGTGCCAGCACTCCAGGGGTTAATGAGCAGTTCTTC
cdr3_aa: CASTPGVNEQFF
clone_size: many
d_call: -
v_call: TRBV12-3/TRBV12-4
j_call: TRBJ2-1

cdr3_nt: TGTGCCAGCAGTTTGGGCCGGGCCCGGCTCACCGGGGAGCTGTTTTTT
cdr3_aa: CASSLGRARLTGELFF
clone_size: medium-sized
d_call: -
v_call: TRBV27
j_call: TRBJ2-2

cdr3_nt: TGCAGTGCTCCAGCGGGACCCCATGAGCAGTTCTTC
cdr3_aa: CSAPAGPHEQFF
clone_size: few
d_call: TRBD2
v_call: TRBV20-1
j_call: TRBJ2-1

cdr3_nt: TGCAGCGTGGACGGCCCAGGGGCTTTCTTT
cdr3_aa: CSVDGPGAFF
clone_size: -
d_call: -
v_call: TRBV29-1
j_call: TRBJ1-1

cdr3_nt: TGTGCCAGCAGTTACTCAACGGGACAGCTTTATGGCTACACCTTC
cdr3_aa: CASSYSTGQLYGYTF
clone_size: medium-sized
d_call: TRBD1
v_call: TRBV6-6
j_call: TRBJ1-2

cdr3_nt: TGCAGTGCCAGCGGGGGGGGCAATCAGCCCCAGCATTTT
cdr3_aa: CSASGGGNQPQHF
clone_size: medium-sized
d_call: -
v_call: TRBV20-1
j_call: TRBJ1-5

cdr3_nt: TGTGCCAGCAGCGCAAACGTGGGGAGGGACACTGAAGCTTTCTTT
cdr3_aa: CASSANVGRDTEAFF
clone_size: few
d_call: -
v_call: TRBV9
j_call: TRBJ1-1

cdr3_nt: TGTGCCAGCAGTTACTGGACAAACTATGGCTACACCTTC
cdr3_aa: CASSYWTNYGYTF
clone_size: medium-sized
d_call: -
v_call: TRBV6-5
j_call: TRBJ1-2

cdr3_nt: TGTGCCAGCAGCCCGGGGGGTCCCTACGAGCAGTACTTC
cdr3_aa: CASSPGGPYEQYF
clone_size: -
d_call: TRBD2
v_call: TRBV7-9
j_call: TRBJ2-7

cdr3_nt: TGCAGCGTTGAAGTGACAGTCAATGAGCAGTTCTTC
cdr3_aa: CSVEVTVNEQFF
clone_size: medium-sized
d_call: -
v_call: TRBV29-1
j_call: TRBJ2-1

cdr3_nt: TGTGCCAGTAGTATAGTAGGGGGCGACACAGATACGCAGTATTTT
cdr3_aa: CASSIVGGDTDTQYF
clone_size: -
d_call: TRBD1
v_call: TRBV19
j_call: TRBJ2-3

cdr3_nt: TGTGCCAGCAGCTTAGAAGGAGGCTGGGGACAAGAGACCCAGTACTTC
cdr3_aa: CASSLEGGWGQETQYF
clone_size: -
d_call: -
v_call: TRBV7-2
j_call: TRBJ2-5

cdr3_nt: TGCAGACGCTCTAGCAATCAGCCCCAGCATTTT
cdr3_aa: CRRSSNQPQHF
clone_size: medium-sized
d_call: -
v_call: TRBV29-1
j_call: TRBJ1-5

cdr3_nt: TGTGCCACCAGTGACCCGGGACAGCAAGAGACCCAGTACTTC
cdr3_aa: CATSDPGQQETQYF
clone_size: -
d_call: TRBD1
v_call: TRBV24-1
j_call: TRBJ2-5

cdr3_nt: TGCGCCAGCAGCTTGGAGAGAAGGACAGTTTACTCCTACGAGCAGTACTTC
cdr3_aa: CASSLERRTVYSYEQYF
clone_size: -
d_call: -
v_call: TRBV5-1
j_call: TRBJ2-7

cdr3_nt: TGTGCCATCAGCGACCGACTAGCGGGGGGTAGAGATACGCAGTATTTT
cdr3_aa: CAISDRLAGGRDTQYF
clone_size: -
d_call: TRBD2
v_call: TRBV10-3
j_call: TRBJ2-3

cdr3_nt: TGTGCCAGTAGTATTGGCGGAAGGAACACTGAAGCTTTCTTT
cdr3_aa: CASSIGGRNTEAFF
clone_size: medium-sized
d_call: -
v_call: TRBV19
j_call: TRBJ1-1

cdr3_nt: TGTGCCAGCGGATCCCCGGATACGCAGTATTTT
cdr3_aa: CASGSPDTQYF
clone_size: -
d_call: -
v_call: TRBV6-5
j_call: TRBJ2-3

cdr3_nt: TGTGCCAGCAGCTTAGCCACCCTGGGAGCCTGGACTACGGGAGGGACCCAGTACTTC
cdr3_aa: CASSLATLGAWTTGGTQYF
clone_size: medium-sized
d_call: TRBD2
v_call: TRBV7-9
j_call: TRBJ2-5

cdr3_nt: TGTGCCTGGAGTGCAGAACAGGGAGAGGAAGATGGCTACACCTTC
cdr3_aa: CAWSAEQGEEDGYTF
clone_size: medium-sized
d_call: -
v_call: TRBV30
j_call: TRBJ1-2

cdr3_nt: TGCAGCGGGGGGCAGGGGGCGATGTATACTGAAGCTTTCTTT
cdr3_aa: CSGGQGAMYTEAFF
clone_size: medium-sized
d_call: TRBD1
v_call: TRBV29-1
j_call: TRBJ1-1

cdr3_nt: TGTGCCAGCAGCCGGGACGGAGCTAATGAAAAACTGTTTTTT
cdr3_aa: CASSRDGANEKLFF
clone_size: medium-sized
d_call: -
v_call: TRBV5-4
j_call: TRBJ1-4

cdr3_nt: TGCGCCAGCAGCTTCGCGGGAGGTTCCTACAATGAGCAGTTCTTC
cdr3_aa: CASSFAGGSYNEQFF
clone_size: -
d_call: TRBD2
v_call: TRBV5-1
j_call: TRBJ2-1

cdr3_nt: TGTGCCAGCAGCTACAGGGACAGGGGGTACTACGAGCAGTACTTC
cdr3_aa: CASSYRDRGYYEQYF
clone_size: medium-sized
d_call: TRBD1
v_call: TRBV7-2
j_call: TRBJ2-7

cdr3_nt: TGTGCCAGCTCACTTGGGACAGGGGGCGAAGAGACCCAGTACTTC
cdr3_aa: CASSLGTGGEETQYF
clone_size: -
d_call: TRBD1
v_call: TRBV18
j_call: TRBJ2-5

cdr3_nt: TGTGCCAGCAGTTGGCAAGGCGGGAGTCAGCCCCAGCATTTT
cdr3_aa: CASSWQGGSQPQHF
clone_size: medium-sized
d_call: -
v_call: TRBV12-3/TRBV12-4
j_call: TRBJ1-5

cdr3_nt: TGCAGTGCTACCCGACAGGGGCCGGTAGATACGCAGTATTTT
cdr3_aa: CSATRQGPVDTQYF
clone_size: -
d_call: TRBD1
v_call: TRBV20-1
j_call: TRBJ2-3

cdr3_nt: TGCGCCAGCAGCCTCCCCTCGGAGTCCCTCCACTTT
cdr3_aa: CASSLPSESLHF
clone_size: -
d_call: -
v_call: TRBV4-1
j_call: TRBJ1-6

cdr3_nt: TGTGCCAGCAGCTTAGGCCAGGGGGCAGGGGATACGCAGTATTTT
cdr3_aa: CASSLGQGAGDTQYF
clone_size: medium-sized
d_call: TRBD1
v_call: TRBV11-1
j_call: TRBJ2-3

cdr3_nt: TGCAGTGCTAGCTGGACGGGCTCAAAAGAGACCCAGTACTTC
cdr3_aa: CSASWTGSKETQYF
clone_size: medium-sized
d_call: -
v_call: TRBV20-1
j_call: TRBJ2-5

cdr3_nt: TGCAGTGCTAGCGGGGGACTAGCGGGAGTCAACAATGAGCAGTTCTTC
cdr3_aa: CSASGGLAGVNNEQFF
clone_size: -
d_call: TRBD2
v_call: TRBV20-1
j_call: TRBJ2-1

cdr3_nt: TGTGCCAGCTCACCAGGTGGATCGGCTTCACCCCTCCACTTT
cdr3_aa: CASSPGGSASPLHF
clone_size: medium-sized
d_call: -
v_call: TRBV18
j_call: TRBJ1-6

cdr3_nt: TGTGCCAGCAGTCCCCCGTCTGGGTCACCCTACAATGAGCAGTTCTTC
cdr3_aa: CASSPPSGSPYNEQFF
clone_size: -
d_call: -
v_call: TRBV27
j_call: TRBJ2-1

cdr3_nt: TGTGCCAGCAGATCCCCTAGCGGGGGGCCCGGGGAGCTGTTTTTT
cdr3_aa: CASRSPSGGPGELFF
clone_size: medium-sized
d_call: TRBD2
v_call: TRBV6-5
j_call: TRBJ2-2

cdr3_nt: TGTGCCAGCAGTTTAAGGGGACTACAGGACAGTTTGAATCAGCCCCAGCATTTT
cdr3_aa: CASSLRGLQDSLNQPQHF
clone_size: medium-sized
d_call: -
v_call: TRBV27
j_call: TRBJ1-5

cdr3_nt: TGCAGTGCTAGAGACCCCCCCGAGAGGCTAGATGGGGTGACCCAGTACTTC
cdr3_aa: CSARDPPERLDGVTQYF
clone_size: -
d_call: -
v_call: TRBV20-1
j_call: TRBJ2-5

cdr3_nt: TGTGCCACCAGTGATTCTGGACAGGGGGGCGAAGAGACCCAGTACTTC
cdr3_aa: CATSDSGQGGEETQYF
clone_size: -
d_call: TRBD1
v_call: TRBV24-1
j_call: TRBJ2-5

cdr3_nt: TGTGCCAGCAGCCAAGGCGCGACAGGGGGACGGGAAAAACTGTTTTTT
cdr3_aa: CASSQGATGGREKLFF
clone_size: many
d_call: TRBD1
v_call: TRBV14
j_call: TRBJ1-4

cdr3_nt: TGTGCCATCACCGAAGGGACAGGGGACGGCTATGGCTACACCTTC
cdr3_aa: CAITEGTGDGYGYTF
clone_size: medium-sized
d_call: TRBD1
v_call: TRBV10-3
j_call: TRBJ1-2

cdr3_nt: TGTGCCAGCAGTTACCCGTGGACAGGGGGGACGCAAGAGACCCAGTACTTC
cdr3_aa: CASSYPWTGGTQETQYF
clone_size: -
d_call: TRBD1
v_call: TRBV6-6
j_call: TRBJ2-5

cdr3_nt: TGCGCCAGCAGTGAGAGGAACATACGGGAAAAACTGTTTTTT
cdr3_aa: CASSERNIREKLFF
clone_size: medium-sized
d_call: -
v_call: TRBV10-1
j_call: TRBJ1-4

cdr3_nt: TGTGCCAGCAGCTTTCAGGGTGGTACTGAAGCTTTCTTT
cdr3_aa: CASSFQGGTEAFF
clone_size: -
d_call: -
v_call: TRBV11-2
j_call: TRBJ1-1

cdr3_nt: TGTGCCAGCAGCTTACAGGGGTGGGGGACCCAGTACTTC
cdr3_aa: CASSLQGWGTQYF
clone_size: -
d_call: -
v_call: TRBV7-2
j_call: TRBJ2-5

cdr3_nt: TGCAGCGTTCAAGGACAGGGTGCCGGGGAGCTGTTTTTT
cdr3_aa: CSVQGQGAGELFF
clone_size: medium-sized
d_call: TRBD1
v_call: TRBV29-1
j_call: TRBJ2-2

cdr3_nt: TGTGCCAGCAGTCGGGGAGGGGCGTCAGAAGAGACCCAGTACTTC
cdr3_aa: CASSRGGASEETQYF
clone_size: many
d_call: TRBD2
v_call: TRBV6-5
j_call: TRBJ2-5

cdr3_nt: TGCAGTGCTAGAGCCCCCCTGAGCCGGGGGTCCGAAGATACGCAGTATTTT
cdr3_aa: CSARAPLSRGSEDTQYF
clone_size: -
d_call: -
v_call: TRBV20-1
j_call: TRBJ2-3

cdr3_nt: TGTGCCAGCAGTTTAACGGCAGGGGATCACAATGAGCAGTTCTTC
cdr3_aa: CASSLTAGDHNEQFF
clone_size: -
d_call: -
v_call: TRBV12-3/TRBV12-4
j_call: TRBJ2-1

cdr3_nt: TGCAGCGTTGGCGCGGGGGCATACGAGCAGTACTTC
cdr3_aa: CSVGAGAYEQYF
clone_size: medium-sized
d_call: -
v_call: TRBV29-1
j_call: TRBJ2-7

cdr3_nt: TGTGCCAGCAGCTTGGGTAGGGATCCAGATACGCAGTATTTT
cdr3_aa: CASSLGRDPDTQYF
clone_size: -
d_call: -
v_call: TRBV5-6
j_call: TRBJ2-3

cdr3_nt: TGTGCCAGCAGCTCGACCCGACTAGCGGAGAACACCGGGGAGCTGTTTTTT
cdr3_aa: CASSSTRLAENTGELFF
clone_size: medium-sized
d_call: TRBD2
v_call: TRBV5-4
j_call: TRBJ2-2

cdr3_nt: TGTGCCAGCAGTTTGGGTGCTGACGGAAGCTCTGGAAACACCATATATTTT
cdr3_aa: CASSLGADGSSGNTIYF
clone_size: medium-sized
d_call: -
v_call: TRBV28
j_call: TRBJ1-3